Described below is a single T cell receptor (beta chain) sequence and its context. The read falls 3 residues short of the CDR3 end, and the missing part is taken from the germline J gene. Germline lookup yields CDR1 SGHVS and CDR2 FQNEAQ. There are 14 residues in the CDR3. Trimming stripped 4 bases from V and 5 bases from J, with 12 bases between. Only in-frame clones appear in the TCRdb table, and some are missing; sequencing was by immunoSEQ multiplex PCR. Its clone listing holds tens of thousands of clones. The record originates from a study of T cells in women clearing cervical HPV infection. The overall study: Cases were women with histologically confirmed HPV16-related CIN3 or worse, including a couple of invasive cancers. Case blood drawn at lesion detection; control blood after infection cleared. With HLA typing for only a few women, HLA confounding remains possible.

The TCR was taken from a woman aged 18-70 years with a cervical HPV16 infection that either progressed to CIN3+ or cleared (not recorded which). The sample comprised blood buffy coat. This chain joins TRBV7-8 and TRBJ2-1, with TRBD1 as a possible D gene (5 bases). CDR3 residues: CASSWQGYNNEQFF. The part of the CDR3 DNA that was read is TGTGCCAGCAGCTGGCAGGGATATAACAATGAG.